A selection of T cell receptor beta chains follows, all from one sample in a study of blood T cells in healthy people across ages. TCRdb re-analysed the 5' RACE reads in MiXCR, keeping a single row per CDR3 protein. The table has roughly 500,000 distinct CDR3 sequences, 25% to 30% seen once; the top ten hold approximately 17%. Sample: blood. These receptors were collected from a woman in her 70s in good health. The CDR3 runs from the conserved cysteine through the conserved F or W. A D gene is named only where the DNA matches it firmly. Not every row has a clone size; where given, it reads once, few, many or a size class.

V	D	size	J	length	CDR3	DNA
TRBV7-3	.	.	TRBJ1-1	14	CASSPQAWDTEAFF	TGTGCCAGCAGCCCCCAGGCCTGGGACACTGAAGCTTTCTTT
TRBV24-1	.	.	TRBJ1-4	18	CATSDCKQARCSNENLFF	TGTGCCACCAGTGATTGTAAACAGGCGCGTTGTTCGAATGAAAACCTGTTTTTT
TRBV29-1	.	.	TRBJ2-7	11	CSVALAYEQYF	TGCAGCGTTGCCTTGGCGTACGAGCAGTACTTC
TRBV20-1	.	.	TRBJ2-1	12	CSARWGAHEQFF	TGCAGTGCTCGGTGGGGGGCCCATGAGCAGTTCTTC
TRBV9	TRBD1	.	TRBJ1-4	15	CASSSRGTDGGKLFF	TGTGCCAGCAGCTCCCGGGGGACAGACGGCGGGAAACTGTTTTTT
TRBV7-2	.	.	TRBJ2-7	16	CASSSTGTPSSYEQYF	TGTGCCAGCAGCTCAACGGGGACGCCGAGCTCCTACGAGCAGTACTTC
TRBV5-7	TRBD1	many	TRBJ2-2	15	CASSLRTGGTGELFF	TGTGCCAGCAGCTTGAGGACAGGGGGAACCGGGGAGCTGTTTTTT
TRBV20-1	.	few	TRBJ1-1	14	CSARAVALETEAFF	TGCAGTGCTAGAGCGGTGGCCCTTGAGACTGAAGCTTTCTTT
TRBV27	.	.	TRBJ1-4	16	CASSRHHQATNEKLFF	TGTGCCAGCAGTAGACATCATCAAGCAACTAATGAAAAACTGTTTTTT
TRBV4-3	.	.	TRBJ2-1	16	CASSQASGEPYNEQFF	TGCGCCAGCAGCCAAGCGTCGGGGGAGCCATACAATGAGCAGTTCTTC
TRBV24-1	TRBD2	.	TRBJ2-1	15	CATSEGSGGYNEQFF	TGTGCCACCAGTGAGGGTAGCGGGGGCTACAATGAGCAGTTCTTC
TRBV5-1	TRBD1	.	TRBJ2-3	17	CASSPTMLATGGDTQYF	TGCGCCAGCAGCCCGACGATGCTTGCCACAGGGGGGGATACGCAGTATTTT
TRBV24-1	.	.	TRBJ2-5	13	CATSDLTTESQYF	TGTGCCACCAGTGATTTGACTACTGAGAGCCAGTACTTC
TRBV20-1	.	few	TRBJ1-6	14	CSARDATAYSPLHF	TGCAGTGCTAGAGACGCGACAGCTTATTCACCCCTCCACTTT
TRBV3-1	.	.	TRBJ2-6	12	CASAAGANVLTF	TGTGCCAGCGCCGCTGGGGCCAACGTCCTGACTTTC
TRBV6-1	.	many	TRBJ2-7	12	CASRAAGSWQYF	TGTGCCAGCAGGGCCGCCGGAAGCTGGCAGTACTTC
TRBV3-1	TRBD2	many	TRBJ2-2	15	CASSPRGGLGGELFF	TGTGCCAGCAGCCCCCGGGGGGGCCTAGGCGGGGAGCTGTTTTTT
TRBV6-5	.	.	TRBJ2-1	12	CASQKGYNEQFF	TGTGCCAGCCAAAAGGGGTACAATGAGCAGTTCTTC
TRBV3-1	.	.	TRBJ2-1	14	CASSQEVGLGEQFF	TGTGCCAGCAGCCAAGAAGTAGGCCTCGGTGAGCAGTTCTTC
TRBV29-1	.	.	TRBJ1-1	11	CSVEGYTEAFF	TGCAGCGTTGAGGGGTACACTGAAGCTTTCTTT
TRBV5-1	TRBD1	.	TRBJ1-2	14	CASSLEGQGHGYTF	TGCGCCAGCAGCTTGGAGGGACAGGGACATGGCTACACCTTC
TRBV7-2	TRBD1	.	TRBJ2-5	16	CASSQWTGQVLREQYF	TGTGCCAGCAGCCAATGGACAGGGCAGGTACTAAGGGAGCAGTACTTC
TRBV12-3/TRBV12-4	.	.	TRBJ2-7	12	CASSSGTLEQYF	TGTGCCAGCAGTTCCGGGACTCTCGAGCAGTACTTC
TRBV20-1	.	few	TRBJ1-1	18	CSARAGLRGSGLGTEAFF	TGCAGTGCTAGAGCAGGGTTAAGGGGCTCGGGGCTGGGCACTGAAGCTTTCTTT
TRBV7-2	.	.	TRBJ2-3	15	CASSRQFSPWDTQYF	TGTGCCAGCAGCCGACAGTTTTCACCCTGGGATACGCAGTATTTT
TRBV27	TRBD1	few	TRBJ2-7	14	CASSLEQGKYEQYF	TGTGCCAGCAGTTTAGAACAGGGGAAGTACGAGCAGTACTTC